The 7 T cell receptor beta chains reported below all come from one sample, sequenced in a study of T cell responses to AZD1222 COVID-19 vaccine. Profiling relied on immunoSEQ multiplex PCR, and the TCRdb table lists in-frame clones only, not all of them. The data contain some 130,000 clones, about 90% of them singletons. The sample consisted of peripheral blood, taken on day 0 of AZD1222 vaccination. Receptors were obtained from an adult in good health.

The V and J genes are TRBV6-5 and TRBJ1-6, with D tentatively TRBD1 (5 bases). With 4 bases removed from V and 5 bases from J, the gap between germline ends came to 15 bases. The V gene's germline CDR1 is MNHEY and CDR2 SVGAGI. The CDR3 has 16 amino acids. This CDR3 is CASSLGLTLHNSPLHF. CDR3 DNA sequence: TGTGCCAGCAGTTTGGGGCTCACCCTACATAATTCACCCCTCCACTTT.

V is TRBV6-1 and J is TRBJ1-6; D gene ambiguous. This CDR3 has 14 amino acids. Trimming took 0 bases from V and 12 from J, leaving 12 bases between them. CDR1 and CDR2 (germline): MNHNS, SASEGT. The CDR3 region has the DNA TGTGCCAGCAGTGAAGCCCTCCCCACCTTACCCCTCCACTTT. The encoded protein is CASSEALPTLPLHF.

Only one count was recorded for this clone. A read error may produce the germline difference seen at one junction end. The gene calls are TRBV9 and TRBJ2-1; maybe TRBD2 (6 bases). The CDR3 is made up of 14 amino acids. Germline V gene sequence: CDR1 SGDLS, CDR2 YYNGEE. The CDR3 DNA reads TGTGCCAGCACCGTAGGGACTGCGAACAATGAGCAGTTCTTC. This translates into CASTVGTANNEQFF.

The gene calls are TRBV9 and TRBJ1-2; 7 nucleotides agree with TRBD1. This CDR3 is built from 14 residues. The V gene's germline CDR1 is SGDLS and CDR2 YYNGEE. V lost 0 bases to trimming and J lost 5 bases; unmatched junction nucleotides: 4. The CDR3, as DNA: TGTGCCAGCAGCGTAGCGAGGGGGCGGTATGGCTACACCTTC. Translating gives CASSVARGRYGYTF. The full variable domain, completed using reference TRBV9 and TRBJ1-2, is DSGVTQTPKHLITATGQRVTLRCSPRSGDLSVYWYQQSLDQGLQFLIQYYNGEERAKGNILERFSAQQFPDLHSELNLSSLELGDSALYFCASSVARGRYGYTFGSGTRLTVV.

This clone was picked up one time. The rearrangement joins TRBV6-2 or TRBV6-3 to TRBJ1-5; D is undetermined. Germline CDR1 is MNHEY and CDR2 is SVGEGT. CDR3 length: 16 residues. V lost 4 bases to trimming and J lost 4 bases, with 17 bases between them. The CDR3 loop reads CASSSPVGGRNQPQHF. In DNA form, the CDR3 reads TGTGCCAGCAGTTCACCAGTGGGAGGCCGGAATCAGCCCCAGCATTTT.

The V call is TRBV5-5, the J call TRBJ1-5; no clear D gene. This CDR3 region has 14 residues. CDR1 is SGHKS, CDR2 YYEKEE, per germline (reference sequence). V was shortened by 7 bases and J by 7 bases, with 18 bases between the two germline ends. For the CDR3, the DNA is TGTGCCAGCGACGCCCGGGGAACTCAGCAGCCCCAGCATTTT. Protein sequence: CASDARGTQQPQHF.

The V gene is TRBV2, the J gene TRBJ1-5; 7 bases map to TRBD1. The CDR3 extends over 16 amino acids. Germline values: CDR1 SNHLY, CDR2 FYNNEI. V lost 5 bases to trimming and J lost 1 base; unmatched junction nucleotides: 8. This CDR3 is CASSRKGAPSNQPQHF. CDR3 DNA: TGTGCCAGCAGTAGAAAGGGGGCCCCAAGCAATCAGCCCCAGCATTTT.